This TCR beta chain was profiled in a study of identifying expanded T cells in peripheral blood. Study-wide findings and caveats: Variance in clone template counts between approximately two-week samples significantly increased with total template count across all healthy donors. Differentially abundant clones: around 1.2 between replicates, about 15 at approximately 14 days, around 19 at four.

Collection occurred without any documented infections or immune events in donors. V dropped 6 bases and J dropped 19; count of bases not matched to a gene: 7. This CDR3 spans 11 amino acids. Germline V gene lookup returns CDR1 MDHEN and CDR2 SYDVKM. To note about this clone: The antigen remains undetermined.

Method: immunoSEQ multiplex PCR; TCRdb's copy keeps in-frame clones and lacks some. The sample has 75,000 to 95,000 clones, over 75% seen once. V and J are TRBV28 and TRBJ1-6, with TRBD1 matching 9 bases. The sample consisted of blood. The clonotype was recovered from a person aged 18 to 75 in good health. This CDR3 is CASSPGTGTHF. CDR3 nucleotide sequence: TGTGCCAGCAGCCCAGGGACAGGGACTCACTTT.